The sequence of this TCR beta chain was determined in a study of shared clonotypes between healthy human individuals. Study-level points and caveats: Naive CD4 clonotypes overlapped across a handful of donors at around 4.7%.

Notes on this clone: The antigen is undetermined.

The CDR3 covers 13 residues. V shed 2 bases and J 7 bases; nucleotides not matched to a gene: 3. The germline CDR1 and CDR2 sequences are SQVTM and ANQGSEA. Genomic DNA from each subset was divided evenly over several immunoSEQ plates. Clones were sequenced by immunoSEQ multiplex PCR, and TCRdb holds only the in-frame ones, with some missing. The repertoire holds around 1.9 million clones, with over 85% as singletons. Selected positively for CCR7 and CD45RO-negative, naive CD8 cells excluded terminally differentiated effector memory CD45RA+ cells. Only Caucasian adults living in Nashville, Tennessee made up the donor group.

The material sequenced was naive CD8+ T cells from PBMCs. This chain connects TRBV29-1 to TRBJ1-2; 11 positions agree with TRBD1. The TCR comes from a man younger than 30 in good health. Some clones in this sample may be carry-over from other donors' samples. The CDR3 bases are TGCAGCGTTGAACCGGACAGGGGGCCTGGCTACACCTTC. Translating gives CSVEPDRGPGYTF. Full variable domain (outside the CDR3, taken from reference TRBV29-1 and TRBJ1-2): SAVISQKPSRDICQRGTSLTIQCQVDSQVTMMFWYRQQPGQSLTLIATANQGSEATYESGFVIDKFPISRPNLTFSTLTVSNMSPEDSSIYLCSVEPDRGPGYTFGSGTRLTVV.